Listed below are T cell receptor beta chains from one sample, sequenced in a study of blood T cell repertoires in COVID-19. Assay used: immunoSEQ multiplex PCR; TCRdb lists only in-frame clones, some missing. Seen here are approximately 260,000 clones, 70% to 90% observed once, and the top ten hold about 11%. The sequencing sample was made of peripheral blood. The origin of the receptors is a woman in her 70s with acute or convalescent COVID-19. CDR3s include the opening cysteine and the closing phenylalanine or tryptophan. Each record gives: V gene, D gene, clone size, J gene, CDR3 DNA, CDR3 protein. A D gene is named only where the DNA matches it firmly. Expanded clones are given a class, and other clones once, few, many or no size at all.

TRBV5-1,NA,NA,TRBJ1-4,TGCGCCAGCCGTGTAGCAACTAATGAAAAACTGTTTTTT,CASRVATNEKLFF
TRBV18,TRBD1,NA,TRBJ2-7,TGTGCCAGCTCACCCACTACGACAGGGACCGAGCAGTACTTC,CASSPTTTGTEQYF
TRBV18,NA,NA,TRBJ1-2,TGTGCCAGCTCATCTCAGGGTAACTATGGCTACACCTTC,CASSSQGNYGYTF
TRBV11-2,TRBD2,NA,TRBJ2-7,TGTGCCAGCAGCTCTAGGGAGGGGATGAACTACGAGCAGTACTTC,CASSSREGMNYEQYF
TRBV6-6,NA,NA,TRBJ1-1,TGTGCCAGCAGACTGGATAGCTTTTCATCGAACACTGAAGCTTTCTTT,CASRLDSFSSNTEAFF
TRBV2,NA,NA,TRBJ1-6,TGTGCCAGCAGTGAGGACAGCATCAATTCACCCCTCCACTTT,CASSEDSINSPLHF
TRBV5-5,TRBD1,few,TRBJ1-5,TGTGCCAGCAGCTCTGACAGGGGAAAAAATCAGCCCCAGCATTTT,CASSSDRGKNQPQHF
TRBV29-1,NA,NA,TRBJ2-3,TGCAGCGTTGATAGTTCAGATACGCAGTATTTT,CSVDSSDTQYF
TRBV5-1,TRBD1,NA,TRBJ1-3,TGCGCCAGCAGCTTGGAGGGCCAGGGGGGAGTGAGTGGAAACACCATATATTTT,CASSLEGQGGVSGNTIYF
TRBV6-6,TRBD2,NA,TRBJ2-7,TGTGCCAGCAGCCCCGGGGGGGGCTCGGGCGAGCAGTACTTC,CASSPGGGSGEQYF
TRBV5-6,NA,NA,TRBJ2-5,TGTGCCAGCAGCTCCTTGGGGCCCCTAGAGACCCAGTACTTC,CASSSLGPLETQYF
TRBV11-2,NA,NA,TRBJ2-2,TGTGCCAGCAGCTGGGGACACCCCACCGGGGAGCTGTTTTTT,CASSWGHPTGELFF
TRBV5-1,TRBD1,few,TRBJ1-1,TGCGCCAGCAGCGACGGGACAGGGAACACTGAAGCTTTCTTT,CASSDGTGNTEAFF
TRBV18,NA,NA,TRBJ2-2,TGTGCCAGCTCACCGCGGTCCCCTTTAACCGGGGAGCTGTTTTTT,CASSPRSPLTGELFF
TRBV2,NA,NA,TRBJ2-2,TGTGCCAGCAGTGGACAGCAGCTGAACACCGGGGAGCTGTTTTTT,CASSGQQLNTGELFF
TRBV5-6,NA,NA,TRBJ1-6,TGTGCCAGCAGCTTGGGGAGCTCCTATAATTCACCCCTCCACTTT,CASSLGSSYNSPLHF
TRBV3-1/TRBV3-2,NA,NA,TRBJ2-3,TGTGCCAGCAGCCAAGTACCGGGACTTCCGCCTTCATTCACAGATACGCAGTATTTT,CASSQVPGLPPSFTDTQYF
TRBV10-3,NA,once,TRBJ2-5,TGTGCCATCAGTGGCGGGGCTCAAGAGACCCAGTACTTC,CAISGGAQETQYF
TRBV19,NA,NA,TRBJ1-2,TGTGCCAGTCATGACCGACAGCTTCCTTATGGCTACACCTTC,CASHDRQLPYGYTF
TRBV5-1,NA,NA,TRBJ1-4,TGCGCCAGCAGCTTGCCCCTGACAGGCCAGGCGGAAAAACTGTTTTTT,CASSLPLTGQAEKLFF